The 2 T cell receptor beta chains listed next were all sequenced from one sample in a study of beta chain features in type 1 diabetes. Notes on the study in general: There was a moderate but significant shortening of TCRB CDR3s in all four CD4+ subsets of Type 1 diabetes patients.

Their antigens are not known. TCRB transcripts that were expressed got sequenced, as all of the isolated RNA had been reverse transcribed. Produced via immunoSEQ multiplex PCR; TCRdb's table is partial and in-frame only. This table holds around 310,000 clones, roughly 14% found once. The sample comprised naive CD4+ T cells from blood. The receptors come from a woman under 30 with type 1 diabetes.

This clone was seen only a few times. This chain uses TRBV29-1 with TRBJ2-3; 7 bases align to TRBD2. V was pared by 4 bases and J by 2 bases, with 3 bases of the junction left unmatched. The CDR3 is 13 residues long. Per germline, CDR1 SQVTM and CDR2 ANQGSEA. This chain's CDR3 is CSVGGGFTDTQYF. The CDR3 region has the DNA TGCAGCGTTGGGGGGGGATTCACAGATACGCAGTATTTT.

The chain combines TRBV7-9 with TRBJ2-7, with TRBD2 matching over 7 bases. The CDR3 consists of 15 residues. V lost 2 bases and J lost 7; bases outside the gene matches: 11. Germline V gene data show CDR1 as SEHNR and CDR2 as FQNEAQ (reference sequence). CDR3 nucleotides: TGTGCCAGCAGCTTATTACCGGGAGGAGAGGGTGAGCAGTACGTC. Translated: CASSLLPGGEGEQYV.